This T cell receptor beta chain was found in a study of CD8+ T cells in alopecia areata. In the study overall: In an open-label trial, patients got 5 to 10 mg tofacitinib twice daily.

Treatment meaning: oral pan-JAK inhibitor, 5-10 mg twice daily. Trimming stripped 6 bases from V and 0 bases from J, with 10 bases between. Germline V gene sequence: CDR1 SGHAT, CDR2 FQNNGV. This CDR3 has 14 residues. cDNA serving as the sequencing template came from extracted, reverse transcribed RNA. Assay used: immunoSEQ multiplex PCR; TCRdb lists only in-frame clones, some missing. The repertoire includes about 210,000 clones, around two fifths of them detected once, and around 3% sits in the top ten. The sequence came from a human donor with alopecia areata. This chain links TRBV11-2 with TRBJ2-3; D possibly corresponds to TRBD2 (5 bases). The sample here was CD4+ T cells sorted from blood, taken at approximately week 37, from a patient treated with tofacitinib. As DNA, the CDR3 is TGTGCCAGCAGAGAAACGGGGAGCACAGATACGCAGTATTTT. This translates into CASRETGSTDTQYF.